This T cell receptor beta chain was found in a study of blood T cell repertoires in COVID-19. At the level of the study: Sources were T cells, B-cell-depleted T cells, or PBMCs; the material itself was cDNA or gDNA.

The assay was immunoSEQ multiplex PCR, and TCRdb's table has in-frame clones only and misses some. The table includes some 190,000 clones, almost 85% detected once. The receptor was derived from an older woman with active or convalescent COVID-19. The sample comprised peripheral blood.

The CDR3 DNA sequence: TGCGCCAGCAGCCGAACGGGGCTAGCGGTGTACAATGAGCAGTTCTTC. Its translation: CASSRTGLAVYNEQFF. V and J are TRBV4-1 and TRBJ2-1, with TRBD2 matching 7 bases. Germline V gives CDR1 MGHRA, CDR2 YSYEKL. This CDR3 spans 16 amino acids. J was trimmed by 4 bases and V by 4 bases; bases with no gene match: 10.